The subject of this entry is one TCR beta chain. Its antigen is unidentified. The PCR used 60 Vbeta and 13 Jbeta primers. TCRdb keeps only in-frame clones here, not all; method: immunoSEQ multiplex PCR. The sample holds 100,000 to 150,000 clones, roughly four fifths seen once. This specimen belongs to a study of cytomegalovirus exposure and HLA in healthy donors. Regarding the study as a whole: Cytomegalovirus status was reportedly diagnosed by the classifier with high sensitivity and specificity. A few chains tied to CMV proved CMV antigen-specific in vitro.

The CDR3 is made up of 12 amino acids. V was pared by 9 bases and J by 6 bases, with 12 bases between. Germline V gene data show CDR1 as MNHEY and CDR2 as SMNVEV (reference sequence). Sequenced material: PBMCs. The chain is built from TRBV27 and TRBJ1-5; possible D gene TRBD1, 6 bases. This receptor was identified in a woman aged 40 to 50 in good health and CMV-seronegative. The CDR3 reads CARQGNPQPQHF. CDR3 in DNA: TGTGCCAGACAGGGAAACCCTCAGCCCCAGCATTTT.